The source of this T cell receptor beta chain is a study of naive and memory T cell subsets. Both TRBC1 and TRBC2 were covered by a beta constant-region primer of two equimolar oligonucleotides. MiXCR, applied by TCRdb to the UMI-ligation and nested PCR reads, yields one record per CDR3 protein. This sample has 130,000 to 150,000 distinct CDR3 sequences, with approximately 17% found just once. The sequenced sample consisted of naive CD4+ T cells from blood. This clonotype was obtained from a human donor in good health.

CDR3 bases: TGTGCCAGCAGTTTCGGTCAGGGGGAACAAGAGACCCAGTACTTC. Translated, it gives CASSFGQGEQETQYF. The gene calls are TRBV12-3 or TRBV12-4 and TRBJ2-5; 7 bases match TRBD1. CDR3 length: 15 residues. The junction had 6 bases not matched to a gene; V was cut back by 3 bases and J by 2 bases.